The 2 T cell receptor beta chains below come from one sample, sequenced in a study of CD8 T cells in ankylosing spondylitis (dated by TCRdb to about 2017). Libraries were prepared through 5' RACE. The listed sequencing device is Illumina HiSeq 2500. The public reads were run again by TCRdb, first through fastp at Q25 and then through MiXCR, and only productive beta chains were kept. For every CDR3 protein sequence, its rows merge into one entry that carries the most common genes and DNA. The sample table holds 200,000 or so distinct CDR3 sequences, of which 10% to 15% were seen once. Of the sample, approximately 9.9% falls within the top ten clones. The sample was blood, either unsorted or a sorted T cell fraction (not recorded which). Source of these receptors: a female donor with ankylosing spondylitis or in good health (not recorded which).

Note on this clonotype: Being one base from a much bigger clone, this may be a read error. Likely a read error: the CDR3 ends without its conserved phenylalanine or tryptophan. As DNA, the CDR3 is TGTGCCAGCAGCGCAACTAGCGGGAGTGGAGATACGCAGTATTCT. Amino acid sequence: CASSATSGSGDTQYS. The chain employs TRBV7-3 and TRBJ2-3, with 11 bases fitting TRBD2. Germline V gene sequence: CDR1 SGHTA, CDR2 FQGTGA. The V segment lost 5 bases and the J segment 5 bases; nucleotides outside the gene matches: 6. The CDR3 has 15 residues.

This clonotype was found many times. The J gene is TRBJ2-3, the V gene TRBV20-1; D call uncertain. This CDR3 has 13 amino acids. Germline CDR1 and CDR2: DFQATT and SNEGSKA (reference sequence). Trimming pared 6 bases from V and 3 bases from J, leaving 13 bases between. The CDR3 sequence is CSAPWLGTDTQYF. For the CDR3, the DNA is TGCAGTGCGCCATGGTTGGGAACAGATACGCAGTATTTT.